The entry that follows covers one T cell receptor (beta chain) sequence. The data belong to a study of blood T cell repertoires in COVID-19. Assay used: immunoSEQ multiplex PCR; TCRdb lists only in-frame clones, some missing. The sample consists of about 240,000 clones, 75% to 90% of them appearing once. CDR1 is LNHDA and CDR2 is SQIVND in the germline V gene (reference sequence). V was pared by 5 bases and J by 4 bases, with 3 bases of the junction left unmatched. This CDR3 contains 14 residues. The TCR was taken from a woman in her forties with acute COVID-19. J is TRBJ2-1 and V is TRBV19, with TRBD2 matching 9 bases. The sample was PBMCs or T cells enriched from blood (not recorded which). CDR3 in amino acids: CASSLAGAYNEQFF. CDR3 bases: TGTGCCAGTAGTTTAGCGGGAGCTTACAATGAGCAGTTCTTC.